A selection of T cell receptor beta chains follows, all from one sample in a study of T cell responses to AZD1222 COVID-19 vaccine. Clones were sequenced by immunoSEQ multiplex PCR, and TCRdb holds only the in-frame ones, with some missing. Of 120,000 or so clones listed, roughly 88% were seen once; the top ten hold about 25%. Sequencing used peripheral blood, obtained 28 days after the second AZD1222 dose. The receptors derive from an adult who received the AZD1222 COVID-19 vaccine. Each CDR3 is given with its conserved first and last residue. The D gene is left open where the match is weak.

CDR3 protein	CDR3 DNA	D gene	J gene	V gene
CSVGDPGYTF	TGCAGCGTTGGAGATCCTGGCTACACCTTC	NA	TRBJ1-2	TRBV29-1
CASDGGQVTF	TGTGCCAGTGATGGGGGACAGGTGACTTTT	TRBD1	TRBJ1-6	TRBV2
CASSYSAGGRQGNQPQHF	TGTGCCAGCAGTTACTCTGCAGGGGGCCGTCAGGGCAATCAGCCCCAGCATTTT	TRBD1	TRBJ1-5	TRBV6-2/TRBV6-3
CASSPPGVSTDTQYF	TGTGCCAGCAGCCCCCCGGGAGTTAGCACAGATACGCAGTATTTT	NA	TRBJ2-3	TRBV7-9
CASSLAPAGAEVGYTF	TGTGCCAGCAGCTTAGCCCCCGCAGGGGCGGAGGTTGGCTACACCTTC	NA	TRBJ1-2	TRBV7-2
CASSSRAAGAGGPGEQFF	TGCGCCAGCAGCTCGCGCGCGGCGGGAGCGGGGGGGCCCGGTGAGCAGTTCTTC	TRBD2	TRBJ2-1	TRBV5-1
CASSPGRGYGYTF	TGTGCCAGCAGTCCAGGGAGGGGCTATGGCTACACCTTC	NA	TRBJ1-2	TRBV7-2
CASSPLGPVDGYTF	TGTGCCAGCAGCCCCCTAGGGCCGGTGGATGGCTACACCTTC	NA	TRBJ1-2	TRBV7-2
CVTGWPDTQYF	TGTGTTACAGGGTGGCCAGATACGCAGTATTTT	NA	TRBJ2-3	TRBV5-3
CASSERRVQETQYF	TGTGCCAGCAGCGAAAGACGAGTACAAGAGACCCAGTACTTC	NA	TRBJ2-5	TRBV2
CASSGGVAQPQHF	TGCGCCAGCTCGGGAGGGGTTGCTCAGCCCCAGCATTTT	NA	TRBJ1-5	TRBV10-2
CASSQLGRGNQPQHF	TGTGCCAGCAGCCAATTGGGAAGGGGCAATCAGCCCCAGCATTTT	NA	TRBJ1-5	TRBV16
CASSQTGGPKTQYF	TGTGCCAGCAGCCAGACGGGGGGTCCCAAGACCCAGTACTTC	TRBD2	TRBJ2-5	TRBV3-1/TRBV3-2
CASRPEPGQNNSPLHF	TGTGCCAGTAGACCAGAACCGGGCCAGAATAATTCACCCCTCCACTTT	NA	TRBJ1-6	TRBV19
CASSLYRQGQYF	TGTGCCAGCAGCCTATATCGACAGGGGCAGTACTTC	TRBD1	TRBJ2-5	TRBV28
CASRAWGGDTEAFF	TGTGCCAGCAGGGCCTGGGGGGGGGACACTGAAGCTTTCTTT	NA	TRBJ1-1	TRBV6-5
CASSSRRTGSTDTQYF	TGTGCCAGCAGCTCCCGACGGACAGGGTCCACAGATACGCAGTATTTT	TRBD1	TRBJ2-3	TRBV11-2
CASSGQGPGELFF	TGTGCCAGCAGCGGACAGGGCCCCGGGGAGCTGTTTTTT	TRBD1	TRBJ2-2	TRBV25-1
CASSFDRPAQQYF	TGTGCCAGCAGTTTCGATCGGCCGGCACAGCAGTACTTC	NA	TRBJ2-7	TRBV27
CASKGPRSTDTQYF	TGTGCCAGCAAGGGCCCCCGGAGCACAGATACGCAGTATTTT	NA	TRBJ2-3	TRBV2
CASSPGIGGVYGYTF	TGTGCCAGCAGTCCGGGAATCGGGGGGGTCTATGGCTACACCTTC	NA	TRBJ1-2	TRBV6-5
CSVAGTGGEVGYTF	TGCAGCGTTGCTGGTACAGGGGGCGAGGTTGGCTACACCTTC	TRBD1	TRBJ1-2	TRBV29-1
CASSRAGSYYEQYF	TGTGCCAGCAGCCGAGCGGGGTCTTACTACGAGCAGTACTTC	TRBD2	TRBJ2-7	TRBV9
CASSQTTGGPNQPQHF	TGCGCCAGCAGCCAAACGACAGGGGGCCCCAATCAGCCCCAGCATTTT	TRBD1	TRBJ1-5	TRBV4-1
CASSLVGADGYTF	TGCGCCAGCAGCTTGGTGGGGGCAGATGGCTACACCTTC	NA	TRBJ1-2	TRBV5-1
CASSRGGRGYEQYF	TGTGCCAGCAGTCGCGGCGGGCGGGGCTACGAGCAGTACTTC	NA	TRBJ2-7	TRBV6-2/TRBV6-3
CSVEIGKNEQFF	TGCAGCGTTGAAATAGGAAAGAATGAGCAGTTCTTC	NA	TRBJ2-1	TRBV29-1
CASSEALYYGYTF	TGTGCCAGCAGTGAAGCCTTGTACTATGGCTACACCTTC	NA	TRBJ1-2	TRBV6-1
CASSEDLGQNTEAFF	TGTGCCAGCAGTGAAGACCTAGGACAGAACACTGAAGCTTTCTTT	NA	TRBJ1-1	TRBV6-1